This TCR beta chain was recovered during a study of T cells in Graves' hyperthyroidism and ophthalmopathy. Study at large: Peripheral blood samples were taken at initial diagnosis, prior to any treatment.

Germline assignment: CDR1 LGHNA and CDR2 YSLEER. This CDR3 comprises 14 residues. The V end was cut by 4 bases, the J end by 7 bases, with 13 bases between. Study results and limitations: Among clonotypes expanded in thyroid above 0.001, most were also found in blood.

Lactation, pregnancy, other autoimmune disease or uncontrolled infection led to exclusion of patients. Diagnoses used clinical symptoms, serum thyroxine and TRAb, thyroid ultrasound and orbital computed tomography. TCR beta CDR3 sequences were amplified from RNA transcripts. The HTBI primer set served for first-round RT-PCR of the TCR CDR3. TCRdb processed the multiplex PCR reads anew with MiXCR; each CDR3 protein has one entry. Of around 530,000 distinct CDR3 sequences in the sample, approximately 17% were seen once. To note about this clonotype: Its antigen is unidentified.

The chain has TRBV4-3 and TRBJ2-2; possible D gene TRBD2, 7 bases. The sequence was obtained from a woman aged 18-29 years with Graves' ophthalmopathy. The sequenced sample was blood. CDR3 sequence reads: CASSRAGAGGELFF. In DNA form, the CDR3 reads TGCGCCAGCAGCCGCGCGGGGGCTGGCGGGGAGCTGTTTTTT.